This T cell receptor (beta chain) comes out of a study of blood T cell repertoires in COVID-19. Study at large: From the United States, Italy and Spain came samples of acute and convalescent COVID-19. In each case, the material was cDNA or gDNA derived from T cells, B-cell-depleted T cells, or PBMCs.

In the original workflow: Quantification of nucleated cells was approximated via reference gene primer amplification. Sequencing used immunoSEQ multiplex PCR; TCRdb keeps in-frame clones, though not all of them. V and J calls plus clone size are reproduced from that table; the DNA served to infer D and trimming. The sample lists about 180,000 clones, roughly 86% occurring once. This CDR3 is 15 amino acids long. Germline CDR1 reads SNHLY; CDR2 reads FYNNEI. V shed 9 bases and J 3 bases; nucleotides not matched to a gene: 7. The material sequenced was peripheral blood. The chain carries TRBV2 and TRBJ2-5; TRBD2 matches 13 bases. The TCR sequence derives from a woman in her twenties or thirties with active or convalescent COVID-19. The CDR3 bases are TGTGCCAGTGGTTTACTAGCGGGAGGGGAAGAGACCCAGTACTTC. Amino acids: CASGLLAGGEETQYF.